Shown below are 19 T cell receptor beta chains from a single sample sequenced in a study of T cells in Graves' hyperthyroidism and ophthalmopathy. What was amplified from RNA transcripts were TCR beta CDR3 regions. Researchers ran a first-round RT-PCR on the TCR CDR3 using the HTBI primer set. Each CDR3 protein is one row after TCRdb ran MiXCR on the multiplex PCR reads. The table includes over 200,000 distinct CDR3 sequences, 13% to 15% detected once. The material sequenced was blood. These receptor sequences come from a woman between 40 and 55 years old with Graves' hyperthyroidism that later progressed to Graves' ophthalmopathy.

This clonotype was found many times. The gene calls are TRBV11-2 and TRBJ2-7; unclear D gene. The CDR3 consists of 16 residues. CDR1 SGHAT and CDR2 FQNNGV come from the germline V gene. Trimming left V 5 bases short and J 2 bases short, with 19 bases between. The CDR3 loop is CASSPLATLNTYEQYF. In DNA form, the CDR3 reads TGTGCCAGCAGCCCACTGGCCACTTTAAATACCTACGAGCAGTACTTC.

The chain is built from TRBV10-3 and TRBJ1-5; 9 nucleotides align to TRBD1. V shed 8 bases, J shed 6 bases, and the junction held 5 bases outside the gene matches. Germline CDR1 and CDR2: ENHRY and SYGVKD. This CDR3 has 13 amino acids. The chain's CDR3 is CAIGQGMGQPQHF. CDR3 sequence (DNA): TGTGCCATCGGACAGGGGATGGGTCAGCCCCAGCATTTT.

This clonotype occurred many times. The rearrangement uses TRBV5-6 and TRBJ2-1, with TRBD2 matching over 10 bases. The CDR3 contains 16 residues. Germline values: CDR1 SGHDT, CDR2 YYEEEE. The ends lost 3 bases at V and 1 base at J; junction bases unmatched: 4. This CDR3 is CASSWEREGSYNEQFF. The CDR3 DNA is TGTGCCAGCAGCTGGGAGCGGGAGGGGTCCTACAATGAGCAGTTCTTC.

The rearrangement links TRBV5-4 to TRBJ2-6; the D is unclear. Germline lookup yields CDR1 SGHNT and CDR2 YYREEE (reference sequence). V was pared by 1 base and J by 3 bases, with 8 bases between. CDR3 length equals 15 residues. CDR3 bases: TGTGCCAGCAGCTTGCTTCGAGGTGGGGCCAACGTCCTGACTTTC. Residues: CASSLLRGGANVLTF.

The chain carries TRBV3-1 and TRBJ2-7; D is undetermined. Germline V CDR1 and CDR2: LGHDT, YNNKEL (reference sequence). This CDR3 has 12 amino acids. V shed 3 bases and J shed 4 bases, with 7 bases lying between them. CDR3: CASSQLQYEQYF. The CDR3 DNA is TGTGCCAGCAGCCAGCTTCAGTACGAGCAGTACTTC.

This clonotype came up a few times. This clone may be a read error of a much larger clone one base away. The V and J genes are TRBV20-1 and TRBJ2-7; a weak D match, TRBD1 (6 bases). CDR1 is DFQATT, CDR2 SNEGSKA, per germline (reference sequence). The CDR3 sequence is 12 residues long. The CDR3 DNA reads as TGCGGTGCTAGAGGGACATTGGGGGAGCAGTACTTC. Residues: CGARGTLGEQYF.

The CDR3 DNA reads as TGTGCCAGCAGTGAAGATTTGGGGACTAGCGGGAGGGTCCCCTCCTACAATGAGCAGTTCTTC. It encodes CASSEDLGTSGRVPSYNEQFF. The chain joins TRBV2 to TRBJ2-1, with 16 bases fitting TRBD2. The CDR3 spans 21 residues. With V trimmed by 1 base and J by 0 bases, 9 bases remained unmatched. The V gene's germline CDR1 is SNHLY and CDR2 FYNNEI.

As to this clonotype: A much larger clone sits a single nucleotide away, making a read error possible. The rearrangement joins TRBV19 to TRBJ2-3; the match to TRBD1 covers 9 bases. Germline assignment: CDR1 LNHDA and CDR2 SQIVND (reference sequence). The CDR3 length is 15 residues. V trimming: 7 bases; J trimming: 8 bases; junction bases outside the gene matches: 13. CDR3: CASTSDRGPQGTQYF. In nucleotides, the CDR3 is TGTGCCAGTACGTCGGACAGGGGCCCCCAAGGTACGCAGTATTTT.

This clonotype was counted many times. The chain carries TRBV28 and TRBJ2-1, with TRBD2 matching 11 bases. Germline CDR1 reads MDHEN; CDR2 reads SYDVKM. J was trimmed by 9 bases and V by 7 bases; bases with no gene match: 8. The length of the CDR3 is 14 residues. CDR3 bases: TGTGCCAGCACCCTAGCGGGAGGTGTCGGTGAGCAGTTCTTC. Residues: CASTLAGGVGEQFF.

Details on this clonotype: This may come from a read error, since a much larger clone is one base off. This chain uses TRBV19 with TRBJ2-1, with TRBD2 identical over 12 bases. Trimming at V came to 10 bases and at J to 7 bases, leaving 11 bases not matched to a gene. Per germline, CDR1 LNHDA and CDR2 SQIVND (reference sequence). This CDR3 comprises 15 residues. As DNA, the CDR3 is TGTGCCAACCAGGGGGGACTAGCGGGCGTTAATGAGCAGTTCTTC. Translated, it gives CANQGGLAGVNEQFF.

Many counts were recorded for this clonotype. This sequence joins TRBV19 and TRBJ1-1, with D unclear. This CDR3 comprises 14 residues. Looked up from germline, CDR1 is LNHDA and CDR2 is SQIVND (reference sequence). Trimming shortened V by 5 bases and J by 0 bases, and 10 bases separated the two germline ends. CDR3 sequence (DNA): TGTGCCAGTAGTCGGGGAGGCGTGAACACTGAAGCTTTCTTT. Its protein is CASSRGGVNTEAFF.

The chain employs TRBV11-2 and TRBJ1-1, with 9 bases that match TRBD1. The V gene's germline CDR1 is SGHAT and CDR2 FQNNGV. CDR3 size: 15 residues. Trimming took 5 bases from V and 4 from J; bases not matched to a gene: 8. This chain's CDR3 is CASSLGTGHRTEAFF. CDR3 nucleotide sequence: TGTGCCAGCAGCCTCGGGACAGGGCATCGCACTGAAGCTTTCTTT.

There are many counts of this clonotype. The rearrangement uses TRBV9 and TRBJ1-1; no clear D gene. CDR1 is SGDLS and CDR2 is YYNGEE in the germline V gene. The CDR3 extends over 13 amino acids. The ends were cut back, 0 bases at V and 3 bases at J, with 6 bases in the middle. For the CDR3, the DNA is TGTGCCAGCAGCGTAGGAGGAGACACTGAAGCTTTCTTT. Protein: CASSVGGDTEAFF.

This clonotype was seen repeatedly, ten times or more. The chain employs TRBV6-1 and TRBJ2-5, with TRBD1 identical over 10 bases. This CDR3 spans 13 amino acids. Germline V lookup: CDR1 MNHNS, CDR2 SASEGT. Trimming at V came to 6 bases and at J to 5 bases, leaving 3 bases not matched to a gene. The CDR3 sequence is CASSGTGVETQYF. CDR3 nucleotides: TGTGCCAGCAGCGGGACAGGGGTGGAGACCCAGTACTTC.

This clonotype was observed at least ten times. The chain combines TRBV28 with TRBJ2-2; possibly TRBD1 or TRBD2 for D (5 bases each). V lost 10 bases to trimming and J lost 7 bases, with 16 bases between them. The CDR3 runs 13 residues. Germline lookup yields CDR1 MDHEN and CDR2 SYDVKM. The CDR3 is CANRQTGGGELFF. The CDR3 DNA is TGTGCCAACCGACAGACTGGAGGCGGGGAGCTGTTTTTT.

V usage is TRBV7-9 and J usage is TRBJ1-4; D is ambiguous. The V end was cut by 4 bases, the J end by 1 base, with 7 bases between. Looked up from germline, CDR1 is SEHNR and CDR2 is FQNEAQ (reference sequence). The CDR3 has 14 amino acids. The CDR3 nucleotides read TGTGCCAGCAGCTCATATCAAACTAATGAAAAACTGTTTTTT. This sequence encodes CASSSYQTNEKLFF.

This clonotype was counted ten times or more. This chain's CDR3 is CASSTSRPSSYNEQFF. Written as DNA, the CDR3 is TGTGCCAGCAGCACCTCTCGCCCAAGCTCCTACAATGAGCAGTTCTTC. The chain links TRBV7-3 to TRBJ2-1; D unclear. V was shortened by 5 bases and J by 0 bases, with 14 bases between the two germline ends. Germline lookup yields CDR1 SGHTA and CDR2 FQGTGA. This CDR3 comprises 16 residues.

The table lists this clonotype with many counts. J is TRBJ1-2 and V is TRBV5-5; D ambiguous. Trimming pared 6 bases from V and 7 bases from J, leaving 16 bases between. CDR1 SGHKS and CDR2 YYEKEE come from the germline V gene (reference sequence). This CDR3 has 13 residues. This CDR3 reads CASTKTGSFGYTF. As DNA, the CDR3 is TGTGCCAGCACCAAAACGGGGAGTTTTGGCTACACCTTC. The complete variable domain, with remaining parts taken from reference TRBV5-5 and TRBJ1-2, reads DAGVTQSPTHLIKTRGQQVTLRCSPISGHKSVSWYQQVLGQGPQFIFQYYEKEERGRGNFPDRFSARQFPNYSSELNVNALLLGDSALYLCASTKTGSFGYTFGSGTRLTVV.

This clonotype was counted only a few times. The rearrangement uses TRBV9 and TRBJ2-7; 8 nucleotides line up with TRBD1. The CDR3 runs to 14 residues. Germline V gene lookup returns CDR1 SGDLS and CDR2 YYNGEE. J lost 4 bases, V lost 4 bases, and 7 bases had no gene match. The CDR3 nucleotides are TGTGCCAGCAGCCCCCCAGGGGGCGGGTACGAGCAGTACTTC. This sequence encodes CASSPPGGGYEQYF.